The clone carrying this T cell receptor (beta chain) has more than one count but fewer than ten. Sequencing was performed with immunoSEQ multiplex PCR; in TCRdb, only in-frame clones are kept and a portion is missing. The sample has about 39,000 clones; more than 80% are singletons. The CDR3 totals 15 residues. Trimming at V came to 1 base and at J to 7 bases, leaving 4 bases not matched to a gene. Looked up from germline, CDR1 is MGHRA and CDR2 is YSYEKL. The sample is drawn from a study of blood T cell repertoires in COVID-19. The chain is built from TRBV4-1 and TRBJ1-6; 7 positions agree with TRBD1. The sample consisted of peripheral blood. The receptor's source is a man aged 55 to 70 with acute or convalescent COVID-19. CDR3 in amino acids: CASSQGGTDNSPLHF. The DNA of the CDR3 is TGCGCCAGCAGCCAAGGGGGGACAGACAATTCACCCCTCCACTTT.